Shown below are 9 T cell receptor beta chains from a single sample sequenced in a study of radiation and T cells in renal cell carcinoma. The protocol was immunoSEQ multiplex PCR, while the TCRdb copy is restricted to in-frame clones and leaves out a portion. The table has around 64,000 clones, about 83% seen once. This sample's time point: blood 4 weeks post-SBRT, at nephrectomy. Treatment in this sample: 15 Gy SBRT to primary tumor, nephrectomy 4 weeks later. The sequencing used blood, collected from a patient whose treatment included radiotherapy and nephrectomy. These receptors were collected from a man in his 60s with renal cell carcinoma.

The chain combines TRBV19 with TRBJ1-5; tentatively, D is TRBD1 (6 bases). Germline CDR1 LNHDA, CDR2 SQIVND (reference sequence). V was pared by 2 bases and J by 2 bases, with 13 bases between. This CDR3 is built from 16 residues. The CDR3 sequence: CASSISTSGGNQPQHF. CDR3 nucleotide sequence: TGTGCCAGTAGTATATCCACATCAGGGGGCAATCAGCCCCAGCATTTT.

The CDR3 here is CASSPSLADEQFF. CDR3 nucleotide sequence: TGTGCCAGCTCACCGAGTCTAGCGGATGAGCAGTTCTTC. The chain joins TRBV18 to TRBJ2-1; 7 nucleotides line up with TRBD2. Per germline, CDR1 KGHSH and CDR2 LQKENI. J gave up 8 bases and V 3 bases, and 4 bases lay outside the gene matches. This CDR3 comprises 13 residues.

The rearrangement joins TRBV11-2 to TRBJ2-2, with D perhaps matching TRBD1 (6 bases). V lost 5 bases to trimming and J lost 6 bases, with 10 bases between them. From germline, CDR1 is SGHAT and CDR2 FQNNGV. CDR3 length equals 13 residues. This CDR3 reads CASSPNRAGELFF. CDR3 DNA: TGTGCCAGCAGCCCGAACAGGGCCGGGGAGCTGTTTTTT.

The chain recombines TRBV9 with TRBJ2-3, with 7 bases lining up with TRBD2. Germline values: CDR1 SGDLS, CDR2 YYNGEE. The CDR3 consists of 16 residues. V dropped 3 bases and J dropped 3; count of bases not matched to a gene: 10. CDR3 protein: CASSDSRLGGTDTQYF. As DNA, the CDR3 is TGTGCCAGCAGCGATTCCCGCCTCGGGGGGACAGATACGCAGTATTTT. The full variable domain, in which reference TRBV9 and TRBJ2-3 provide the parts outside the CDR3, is DSGVTQTPKHLITATGQRVTLRCSPRSGDLSVYWYQQSLDQGLQFLIQYYNGEERAKGNILERFSAQQFPDLHSELNLSSLELGDSALYFCASSDSRLGGTDTQYFGPGTRLTVL.

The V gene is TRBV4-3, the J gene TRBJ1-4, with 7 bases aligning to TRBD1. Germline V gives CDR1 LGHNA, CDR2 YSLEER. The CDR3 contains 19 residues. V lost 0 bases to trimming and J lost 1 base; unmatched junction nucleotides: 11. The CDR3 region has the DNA TGCGCCAGCAGCCAAGATCCGACAGGGAGCGGCGGAACTAATGAAAAACTGTTTTTT. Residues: CASSQDPTGSGGTNEKLFF.

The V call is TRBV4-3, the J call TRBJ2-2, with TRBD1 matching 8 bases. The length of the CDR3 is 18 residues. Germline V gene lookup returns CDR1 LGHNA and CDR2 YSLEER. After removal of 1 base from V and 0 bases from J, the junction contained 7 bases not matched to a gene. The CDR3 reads CASSQVVPGQANTGELFF. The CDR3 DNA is TGCGCCAGCAGCCAAGTGGTCCCGGGACAGGCGAACACCGGGGAGCTGTTTTTT.

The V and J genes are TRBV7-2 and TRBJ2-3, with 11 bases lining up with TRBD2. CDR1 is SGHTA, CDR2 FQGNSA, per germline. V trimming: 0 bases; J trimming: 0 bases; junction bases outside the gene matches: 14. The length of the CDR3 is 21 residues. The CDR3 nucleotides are TGTGCCAGCAGCTTAGCGATTAGCCCCGGGACTAGCGGACCTAGCACAGATACGCAGTATTTT. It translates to CASSLAISPGTSGPSTDTQYF.

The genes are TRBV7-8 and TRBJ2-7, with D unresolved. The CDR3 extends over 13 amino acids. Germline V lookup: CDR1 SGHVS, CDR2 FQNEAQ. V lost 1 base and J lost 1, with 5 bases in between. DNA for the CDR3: TGTGCCAGCAGCTTAGTGCAGTCCTACGAGCAGTACTTC. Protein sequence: CASSLVQSYEQYF. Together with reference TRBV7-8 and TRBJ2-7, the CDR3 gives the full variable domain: GAGVSQSPRYKVAKRGQDVALRCDPISGHVSLFWYQQALGQGPEFLTYFQNEAQLDKSGLPSDRFFAERPEGSVSTLKIQRTQQEDSAVYLCASSLVQSYEQYFGPGTRLTVT.

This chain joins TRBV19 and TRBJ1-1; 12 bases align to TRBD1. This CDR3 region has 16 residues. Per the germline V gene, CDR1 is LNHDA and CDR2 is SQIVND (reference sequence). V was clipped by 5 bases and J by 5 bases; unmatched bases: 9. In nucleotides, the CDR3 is TGTGCCAGTAGTTGGGACAGGGGGCCGGGAGGAACTGAAGCTTTCTTT. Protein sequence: CASSWDRGPGGTEAFF.